This T cell receptor beta chain originates from a study of response to subunit inactivated influenza vaccine (dated by TCRdb to 2016 to 2019). In terms of the full investigation: Deep quantitative T cell receptor repertoire profiling was used in the study to track responses to a trivalent subunit inactivated influenza vaccine. Broader findings and caveats from the paper: According to the authors, only a limited number of new T cells may be recruited by each seasonal influenza vaccination.

The library was made by RT-PCR. TCRdb shows the sequencer as Illumina HiSeq 2500. The public reads were quality trimmed at Q25 with fastp and then assembled into clones with MiXCR by TCRdb, keeping productive beta chains. Rows with a matching CDR3 protein are joined into one entry that keeps the most common DNA and genes. This sample lists roughly 760,000 distinct CDR3 sequences; around 20% were detected once. The top ten constitute about a tenth of the sample. With respect to this clonotype: Which antigen it targets is not known. Qualities for individual bases were not recorded, and no much larger clone is one base off.

The germline V gene (reference sequence) provides CDR1 SEHNR and CDR2 FQNEAQ. Clipping removes 5 bases from V and 3 bases from J, with 9 as the unmatched junction base count. The CDR3 holds 15 amino acids from the cysteine to the phenylalanine. Only the CDR3 part of the read is kept: 45 bases, read in frame from the first base. The chain is assembled from TRBV7-9 and TRBJ2-5; 7 nucleotides in the junction match TRBD1. The sequence was collected from a man in his fifties who received an inactivated influenza vaccine. Donor details come from another sample of the same person, matched by shared clones. The starting material was PBMCs from blood, obtained 5 days after vaccination. DNA sequence: TGTGCCAGCAGCCTTTCCCTGGGACAGAAAGAGACCCAGTACTTC. This is translated as CASSLSLGQKETQYF. Supplemented by the reference TRBV7-9 and TRBJ2-5 proteins around the CDR3, the complete variable domain is DTGVSQNPRHKITKRGQNVTFRCDPISEHNRLYWYRQTLGQGPEFLTYFQNEAQLEKSRLLSDRFSAERPKGSFSTLEIQRTEQGDSAMYLCASSLSLGQKETQYFGPGTRLLVL.